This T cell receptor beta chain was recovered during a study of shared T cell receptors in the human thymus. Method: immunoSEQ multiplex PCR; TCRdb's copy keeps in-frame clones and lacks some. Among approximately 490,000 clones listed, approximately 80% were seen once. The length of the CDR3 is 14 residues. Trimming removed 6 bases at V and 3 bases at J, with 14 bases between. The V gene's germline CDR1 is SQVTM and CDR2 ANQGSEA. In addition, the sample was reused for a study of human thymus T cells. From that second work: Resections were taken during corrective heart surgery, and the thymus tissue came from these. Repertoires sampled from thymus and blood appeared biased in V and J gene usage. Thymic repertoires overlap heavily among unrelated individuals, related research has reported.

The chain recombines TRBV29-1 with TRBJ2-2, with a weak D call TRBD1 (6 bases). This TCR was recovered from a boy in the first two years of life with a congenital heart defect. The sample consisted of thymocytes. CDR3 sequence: CSVLGGKDTGELFF. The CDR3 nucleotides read TGCAGCGTCCTAGGGGGAAAAGACACCGGGGAGCTGTTTTTT.